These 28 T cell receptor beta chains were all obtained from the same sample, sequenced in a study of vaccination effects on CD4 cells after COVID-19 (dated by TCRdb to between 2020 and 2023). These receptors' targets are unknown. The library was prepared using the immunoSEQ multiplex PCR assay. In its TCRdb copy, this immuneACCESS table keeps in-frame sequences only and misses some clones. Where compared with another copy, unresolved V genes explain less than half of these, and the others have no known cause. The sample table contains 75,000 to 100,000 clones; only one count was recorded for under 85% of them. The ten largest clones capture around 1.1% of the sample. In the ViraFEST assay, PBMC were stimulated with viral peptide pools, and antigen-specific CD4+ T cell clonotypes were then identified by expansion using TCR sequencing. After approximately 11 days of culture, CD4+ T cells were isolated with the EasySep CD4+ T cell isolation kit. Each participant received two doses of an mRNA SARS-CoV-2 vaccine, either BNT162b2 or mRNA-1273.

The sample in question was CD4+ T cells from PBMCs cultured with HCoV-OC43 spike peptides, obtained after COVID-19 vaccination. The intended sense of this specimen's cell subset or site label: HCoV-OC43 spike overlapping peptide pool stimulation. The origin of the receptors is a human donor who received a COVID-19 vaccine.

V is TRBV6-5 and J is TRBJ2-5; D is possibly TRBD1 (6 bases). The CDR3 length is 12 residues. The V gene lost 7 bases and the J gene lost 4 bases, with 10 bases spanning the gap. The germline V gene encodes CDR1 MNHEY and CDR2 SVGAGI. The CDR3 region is CASTSQGETQYF. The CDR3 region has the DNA TGTGCCAGCACTTCACAGGGAGAGACCCAGTACTTC.

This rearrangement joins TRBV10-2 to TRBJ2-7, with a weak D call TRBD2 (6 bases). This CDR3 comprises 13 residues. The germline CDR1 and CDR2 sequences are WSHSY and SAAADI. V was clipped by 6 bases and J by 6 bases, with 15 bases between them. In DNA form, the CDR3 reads TGCGCCAGCAGAGAGGGACTCATCGGCGAGCAGTACGTC. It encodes CASREGLIGEQYV.

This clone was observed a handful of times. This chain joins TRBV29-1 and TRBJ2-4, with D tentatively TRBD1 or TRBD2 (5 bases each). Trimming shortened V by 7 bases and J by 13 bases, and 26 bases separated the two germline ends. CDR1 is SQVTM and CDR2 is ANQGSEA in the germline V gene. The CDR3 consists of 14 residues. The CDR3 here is CSAVSIFSSGQQYF. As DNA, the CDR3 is TGCAGCGCCGTTTCGATCTTTTCTTCGGGGCAACAGTACTTC. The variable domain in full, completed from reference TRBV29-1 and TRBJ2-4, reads SAVISQKPSRDICQRGTSLTIQCQVDSQVTMMFWYRQQPGQSLTLIATANQGSEATYESGFVIDKFPISRPNLTFSTLTVSNMSPEDSSIYLCSAVSIFSSGQQYFGAGTRLSVL.

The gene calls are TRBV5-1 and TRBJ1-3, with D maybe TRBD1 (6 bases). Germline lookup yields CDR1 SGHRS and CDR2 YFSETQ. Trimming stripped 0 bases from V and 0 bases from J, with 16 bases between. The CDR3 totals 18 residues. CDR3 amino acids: CASSLDSGAIDSGNTIYF. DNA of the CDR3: TGCGCCAGCAGCTTGGATTCAGGGGCGATCGACTCTGGAAACACCATATATTTT.

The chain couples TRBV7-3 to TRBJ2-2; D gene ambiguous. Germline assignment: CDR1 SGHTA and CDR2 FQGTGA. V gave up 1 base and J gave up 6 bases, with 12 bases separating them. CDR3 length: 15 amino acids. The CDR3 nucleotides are TGTGCCAGCAGCTTAATAGCCGGGCTGGCCGGGGAGCTGTTTTTT. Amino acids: CASSLIAGLAGELFF. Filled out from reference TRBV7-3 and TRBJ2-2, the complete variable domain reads GAGVSQTPSNKVTEKGKYVELRCDPISGHTALYWYRQSLGQGPEFLIYFQGTGAADDSGLPNDRFFAVRPEGSVSTLKIQRTERGDSAVYLCASSLIAGLAGELFFGEGSRLTVL.

CDR3 amino acids: CATSREAGGNQPQHF. Here the CDR3 DNA reads TGTGCCACCAGCAGAGAGGCAGGGGGCAATCAGCCCCAGCATTTT. The rearrangement joins TRBV15 to TRBJ1-5; maybe TRBD1 (6 bases). This CDR3 has 15 residues. The germline CDR1 and CDR2 sequences are LNHNV and YYDKDF (reference sequence). Trimming removed 0 bases at V and 2 bases at J, with 8 bases between.

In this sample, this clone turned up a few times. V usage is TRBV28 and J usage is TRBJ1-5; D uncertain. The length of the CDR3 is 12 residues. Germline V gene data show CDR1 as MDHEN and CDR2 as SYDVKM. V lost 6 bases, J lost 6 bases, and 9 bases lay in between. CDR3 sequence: CASSAGSQPQHF. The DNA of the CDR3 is TGTGCCAGCAGCGCCGGGAGTCAGCCCCAGCATTTT.

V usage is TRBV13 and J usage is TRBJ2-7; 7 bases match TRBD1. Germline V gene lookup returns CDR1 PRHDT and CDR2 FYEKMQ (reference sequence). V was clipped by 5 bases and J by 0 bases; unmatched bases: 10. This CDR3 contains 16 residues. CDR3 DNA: TGTGCCAGCAGCAACGACAGGGTGAGTTCCTCCTACGAGCAGTACGTC. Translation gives CASSNDRVSSSYEQYV.

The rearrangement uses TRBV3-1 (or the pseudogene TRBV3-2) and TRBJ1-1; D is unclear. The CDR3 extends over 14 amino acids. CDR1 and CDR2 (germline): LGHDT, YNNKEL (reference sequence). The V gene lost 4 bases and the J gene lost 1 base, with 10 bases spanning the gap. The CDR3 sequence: CASSPRRGNTEAFF. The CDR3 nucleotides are TGTGCCAGCAGCCCCCGACGGGGGAACACTGAAGCTTTCTTT.

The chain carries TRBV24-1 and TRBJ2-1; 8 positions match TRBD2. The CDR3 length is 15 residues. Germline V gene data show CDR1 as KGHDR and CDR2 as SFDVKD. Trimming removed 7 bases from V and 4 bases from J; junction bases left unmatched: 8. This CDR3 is CATSPSGGLYNEQFF. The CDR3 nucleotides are TGTGCCACCAGCCCGTCGGGGGGGCTGTACAATGAGCAGTTCTTC.

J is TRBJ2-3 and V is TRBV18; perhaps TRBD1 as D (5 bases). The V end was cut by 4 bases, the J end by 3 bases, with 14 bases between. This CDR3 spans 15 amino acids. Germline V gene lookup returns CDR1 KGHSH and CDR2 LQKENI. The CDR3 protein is CASSLTRAVTDTQYF. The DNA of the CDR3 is TGTGCCAGCTCACTTACCAGGGCCGTAACAGATACGCAGTATTTT.

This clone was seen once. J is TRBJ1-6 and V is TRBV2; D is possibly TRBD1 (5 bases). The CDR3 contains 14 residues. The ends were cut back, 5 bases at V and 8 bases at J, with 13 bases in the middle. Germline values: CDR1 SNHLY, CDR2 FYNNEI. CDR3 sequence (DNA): TGTGCCAGCAGTCGACAGCTTAGAGATTCACCCCTCCACTTT. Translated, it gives CASSRQLRDSPLHF.

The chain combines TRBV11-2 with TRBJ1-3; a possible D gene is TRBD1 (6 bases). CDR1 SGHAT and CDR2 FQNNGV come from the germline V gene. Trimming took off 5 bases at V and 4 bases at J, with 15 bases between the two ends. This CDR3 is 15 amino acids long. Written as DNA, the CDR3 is TGTGCCAGCAGCCTAGCGGGGGCGAGAGGAAACACCATATATTTT. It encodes CASSLAGARGNTIYF.

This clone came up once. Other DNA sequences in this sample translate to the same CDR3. The CDR3 here is CASSPTVNTGELFF. In DNA form, the CDR3 reads TGTGCCAGCTCACCAACAGTGAACACCGGGGAGCTGTTTTTT. The rearrangement links TRBV18 to TRBJ2-2; D uncertain. The CDR3 is 14 residues long. The V end was cut by 2 bases, the J end by 1 base, with 5 bases between. The germline V gene encodes CDR1 KGHSH and CDR2 LQKENI.

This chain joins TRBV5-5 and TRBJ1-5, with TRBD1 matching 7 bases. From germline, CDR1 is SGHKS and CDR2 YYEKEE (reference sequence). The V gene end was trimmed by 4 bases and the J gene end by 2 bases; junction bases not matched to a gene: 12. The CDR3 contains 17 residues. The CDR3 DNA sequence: TGTGCCAGCAGCCCATCAACCACAGGGGCGGGCAATCAGCCCCAGCATTTT. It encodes CASSPSTTGAGNQPQHF. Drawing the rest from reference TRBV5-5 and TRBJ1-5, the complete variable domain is DAGVTQSPTHLIKTRGQQVTLRCSPISGHKSVSWYQQVLGQGPQFIFQYYEKEERGRGNFPDRFSARQFPNYSSELNVNALLLGDSALYLCASSPSTTGAGNQPQHFGDGTRLSIL.

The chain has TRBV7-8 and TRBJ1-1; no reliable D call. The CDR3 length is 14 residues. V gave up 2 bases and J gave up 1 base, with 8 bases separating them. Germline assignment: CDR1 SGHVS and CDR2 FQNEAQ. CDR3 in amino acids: CASSLRAANTEAFF. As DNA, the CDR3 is TGTGCCAGCAGCTTAAGGGCGGCGAACACTGAAGCTTTCTTT.

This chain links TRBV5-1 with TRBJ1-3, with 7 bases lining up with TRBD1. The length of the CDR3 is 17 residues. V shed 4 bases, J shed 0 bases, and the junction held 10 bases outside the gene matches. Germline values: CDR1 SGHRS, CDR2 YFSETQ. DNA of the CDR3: TGCGCCAGCAGCCCTACAGGGGCCTCACTCTCTGGAAACACCATATATTTT. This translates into CASSPTGASLSGNTIYF. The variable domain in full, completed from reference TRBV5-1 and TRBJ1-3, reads KAGVTQTPRYLIKTRGQQVTLSCSPISGHRSVSWYQQTPGQGLQFLFEYFSETQRNKGNFPGRFSGRQFSNSRSEMNVSTLELGDSALYLCASSPTGASLSGNTIYFGEGSWLTVV.

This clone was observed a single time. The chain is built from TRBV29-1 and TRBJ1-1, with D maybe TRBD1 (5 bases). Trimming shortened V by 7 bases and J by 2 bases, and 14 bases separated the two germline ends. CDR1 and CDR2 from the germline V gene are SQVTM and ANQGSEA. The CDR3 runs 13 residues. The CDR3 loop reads CSAGHIPNTEAFF. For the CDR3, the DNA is TGCAGCGCAGGACACATCCCTAACACTGAAGCTTTCTTT.

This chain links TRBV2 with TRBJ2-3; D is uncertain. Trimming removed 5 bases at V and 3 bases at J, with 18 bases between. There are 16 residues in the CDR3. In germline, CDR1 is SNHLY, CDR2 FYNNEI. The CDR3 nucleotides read TGTGCCAGCAGTAAGGAAGGTCTCCCACGGACAGATACGCAGTATTTT. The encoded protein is CASSKEGLPRTDTQYF.

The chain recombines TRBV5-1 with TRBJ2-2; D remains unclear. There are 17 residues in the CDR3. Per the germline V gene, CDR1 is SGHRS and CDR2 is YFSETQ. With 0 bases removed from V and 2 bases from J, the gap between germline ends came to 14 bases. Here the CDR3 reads CASSLERSGLNTGELFF. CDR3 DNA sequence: TGCGCCAGCAGCTTGGAGAGGTCAGGATTAAACACCGGGGAGCTGTTTTTT.

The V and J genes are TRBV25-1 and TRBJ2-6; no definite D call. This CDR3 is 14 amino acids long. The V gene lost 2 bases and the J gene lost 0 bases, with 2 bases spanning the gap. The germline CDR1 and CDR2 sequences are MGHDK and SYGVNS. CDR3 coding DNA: TGTGCCAGCAGTGAAAGCTCTGGGGCCAACGTCCTGACTTTC. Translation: CASSESSGANVLTF.

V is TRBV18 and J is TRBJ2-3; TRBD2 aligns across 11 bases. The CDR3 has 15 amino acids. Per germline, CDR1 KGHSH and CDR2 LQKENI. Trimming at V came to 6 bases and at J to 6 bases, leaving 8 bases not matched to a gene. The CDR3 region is CASSPIAGGGDTQYF. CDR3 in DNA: TGTGCCAGCTCCCCGATAGCGGGGGGGGGCGATACGCAGTATTTT.

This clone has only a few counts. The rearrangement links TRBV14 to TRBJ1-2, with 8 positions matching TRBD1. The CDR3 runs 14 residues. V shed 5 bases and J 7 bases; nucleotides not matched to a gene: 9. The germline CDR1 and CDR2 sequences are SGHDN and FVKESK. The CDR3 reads CASSFETGVAGYTF. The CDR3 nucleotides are TGTGCCAGCAGCTTCGAGACAGGGGTCGCTGGCTACACCTTC.

CDR3 in amino acids: CASSRTGGNTGELFF. DNA for the CDR3: TGTGCCAGCTCACGGACAGGGGGAAACACCGGGGAGCTGTTTTTT. The V call is TRBV18, the J call TRBJ2-2; 10 bases agree with TRBD1. Germline CDR1 KGHSH, CDR2 LQKENI. This CDR3 is built from 15 residues. The J segment lost 2 bases and the V segment lost 4 bases, leaving 1 base of the junction unmatched.

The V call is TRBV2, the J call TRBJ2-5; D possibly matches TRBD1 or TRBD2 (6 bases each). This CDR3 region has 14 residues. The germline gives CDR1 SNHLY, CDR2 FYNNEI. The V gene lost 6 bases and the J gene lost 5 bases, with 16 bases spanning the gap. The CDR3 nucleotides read TGTGCCAGCAGCCTAAGGGGGGCGGAGGAGACCCAGTACTTC. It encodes CASSLRGAEETQYF.

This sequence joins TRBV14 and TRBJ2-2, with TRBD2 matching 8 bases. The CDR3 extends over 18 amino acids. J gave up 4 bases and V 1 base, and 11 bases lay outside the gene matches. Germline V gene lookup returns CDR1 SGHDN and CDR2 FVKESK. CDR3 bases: TGTGCCAGCAGCCAAGGCCCAGGCGGGGGGCGCGTCACCGGGGAGCTGTTTTTT. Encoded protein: CASSQGPGGGRVTGELFF.

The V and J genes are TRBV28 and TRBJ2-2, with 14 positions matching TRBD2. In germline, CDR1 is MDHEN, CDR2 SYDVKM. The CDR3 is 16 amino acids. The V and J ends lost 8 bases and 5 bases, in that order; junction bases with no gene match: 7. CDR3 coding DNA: TGTGCCAGCCGACTAGCGGGGGGGCCAGGTACCGGGGAGCTGTTTTTT. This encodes CASRLAGGPGTGELFF.

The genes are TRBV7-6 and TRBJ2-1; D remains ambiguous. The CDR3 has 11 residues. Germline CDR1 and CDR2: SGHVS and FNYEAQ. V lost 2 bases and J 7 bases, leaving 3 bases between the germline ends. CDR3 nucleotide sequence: TGTGCCAGCAGCTTATTAAATGAGCAGTTCTTC. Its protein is CASSLLNEQFF. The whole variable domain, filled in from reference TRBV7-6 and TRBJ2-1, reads GAGVSQSPRYKVTKRGQDVALRCDPISGHVSLYWYRQALGQGPEFLTYFNYEAQQDKSGLPNDRFSAERPEGSISTLTIQRTEQRDSAMYRCASSLLNEQFFGPGTRLTVL.